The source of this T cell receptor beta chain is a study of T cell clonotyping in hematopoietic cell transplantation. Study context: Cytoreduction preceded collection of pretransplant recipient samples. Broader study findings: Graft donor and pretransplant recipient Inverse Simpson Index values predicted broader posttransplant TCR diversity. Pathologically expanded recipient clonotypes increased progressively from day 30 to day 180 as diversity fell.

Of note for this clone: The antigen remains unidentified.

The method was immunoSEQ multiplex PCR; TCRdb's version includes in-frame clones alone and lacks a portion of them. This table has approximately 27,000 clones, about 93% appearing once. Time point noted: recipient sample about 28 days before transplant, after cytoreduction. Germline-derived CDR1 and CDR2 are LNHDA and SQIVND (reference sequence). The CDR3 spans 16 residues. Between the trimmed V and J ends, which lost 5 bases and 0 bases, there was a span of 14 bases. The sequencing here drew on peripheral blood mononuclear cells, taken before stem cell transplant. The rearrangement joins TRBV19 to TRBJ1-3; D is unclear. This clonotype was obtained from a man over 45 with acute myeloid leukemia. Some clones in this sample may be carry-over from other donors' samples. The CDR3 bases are TGTGCCAGTAGTTGGACGGTATCAAGCTCTGGAAACACCATATATTTT. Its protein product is CASSWTVSSSGNTIYF.